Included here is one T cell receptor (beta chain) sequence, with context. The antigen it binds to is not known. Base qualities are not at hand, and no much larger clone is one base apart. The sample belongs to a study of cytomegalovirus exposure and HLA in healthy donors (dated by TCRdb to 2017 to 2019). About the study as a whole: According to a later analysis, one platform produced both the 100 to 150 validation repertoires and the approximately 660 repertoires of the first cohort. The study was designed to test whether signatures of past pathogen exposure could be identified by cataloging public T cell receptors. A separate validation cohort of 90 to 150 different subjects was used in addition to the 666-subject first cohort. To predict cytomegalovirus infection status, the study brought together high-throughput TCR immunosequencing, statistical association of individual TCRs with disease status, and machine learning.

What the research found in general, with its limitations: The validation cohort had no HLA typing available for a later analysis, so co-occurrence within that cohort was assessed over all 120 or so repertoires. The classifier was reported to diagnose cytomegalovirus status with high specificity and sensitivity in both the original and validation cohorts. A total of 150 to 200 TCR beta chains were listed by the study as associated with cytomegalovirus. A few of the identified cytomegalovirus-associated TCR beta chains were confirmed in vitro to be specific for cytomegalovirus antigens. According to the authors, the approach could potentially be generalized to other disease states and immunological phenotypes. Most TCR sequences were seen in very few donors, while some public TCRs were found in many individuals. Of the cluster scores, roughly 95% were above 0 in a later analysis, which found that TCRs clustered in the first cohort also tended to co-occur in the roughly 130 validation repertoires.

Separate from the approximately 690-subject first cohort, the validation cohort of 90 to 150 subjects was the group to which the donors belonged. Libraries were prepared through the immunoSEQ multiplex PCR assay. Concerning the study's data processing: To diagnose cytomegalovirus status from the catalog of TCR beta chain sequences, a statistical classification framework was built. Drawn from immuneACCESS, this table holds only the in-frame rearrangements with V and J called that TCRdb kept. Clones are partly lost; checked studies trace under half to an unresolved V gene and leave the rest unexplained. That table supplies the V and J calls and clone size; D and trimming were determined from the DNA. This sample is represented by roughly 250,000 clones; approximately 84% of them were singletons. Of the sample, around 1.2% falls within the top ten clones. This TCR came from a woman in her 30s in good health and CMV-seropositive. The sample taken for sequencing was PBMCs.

CDR3 sequence: CASSYATEEQYF. The nucleotide sequence reads TGTGCCAGTAGTTACGCGACAGAGGAGCAGTACTTC. The sequence joins TRBV19 to TRBJ2-7, and perhaps TRBD1 as D gene, on 5 matching bases. V is shortened by 5 bases, J by 7 bases, and the region joining them spans 12 bases. Reading the germline V gene (reference sequence) gives CDR1 LNHDA and CDR2 SQIVND. The CDR3 numbers 12 residues from cysteine through phenylalanine. Just the 36-base CDR3 DNA is kept, in frame starting at base 1.